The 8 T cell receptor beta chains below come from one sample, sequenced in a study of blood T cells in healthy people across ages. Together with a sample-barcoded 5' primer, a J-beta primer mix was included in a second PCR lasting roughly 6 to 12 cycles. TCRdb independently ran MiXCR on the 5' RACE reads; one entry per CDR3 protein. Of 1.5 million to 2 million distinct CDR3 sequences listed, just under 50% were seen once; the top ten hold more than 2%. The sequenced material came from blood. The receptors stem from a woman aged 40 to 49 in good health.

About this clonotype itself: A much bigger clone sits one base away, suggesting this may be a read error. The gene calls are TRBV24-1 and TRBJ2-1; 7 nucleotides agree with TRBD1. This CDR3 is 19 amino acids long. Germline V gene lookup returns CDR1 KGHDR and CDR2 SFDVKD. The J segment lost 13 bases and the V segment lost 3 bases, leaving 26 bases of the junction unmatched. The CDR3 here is CATSDPNGPSHRGQETQFF. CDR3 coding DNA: TGTGCCACCAGTGATCCCAACGGGCCGAGTCACAGGGGCCAAGAGACCCAGTTCTTC.

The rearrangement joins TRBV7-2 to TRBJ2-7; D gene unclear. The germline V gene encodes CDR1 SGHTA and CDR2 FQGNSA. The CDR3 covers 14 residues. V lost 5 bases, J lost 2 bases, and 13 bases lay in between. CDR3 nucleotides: TGTGCCAGCAGCGCCTCGGAGATAGCCTACGAGCAGTACTTC. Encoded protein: CASSASEIAYEQYF.

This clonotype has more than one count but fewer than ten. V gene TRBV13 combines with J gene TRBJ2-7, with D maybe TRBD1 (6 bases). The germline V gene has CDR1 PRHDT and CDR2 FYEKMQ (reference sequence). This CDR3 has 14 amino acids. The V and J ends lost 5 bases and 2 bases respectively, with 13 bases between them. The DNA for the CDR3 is TGTGCCAGCAGCCCACAGGGAAATCCCTACGAGCAGTACTTC. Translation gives CASSPQGNPYEQYF.

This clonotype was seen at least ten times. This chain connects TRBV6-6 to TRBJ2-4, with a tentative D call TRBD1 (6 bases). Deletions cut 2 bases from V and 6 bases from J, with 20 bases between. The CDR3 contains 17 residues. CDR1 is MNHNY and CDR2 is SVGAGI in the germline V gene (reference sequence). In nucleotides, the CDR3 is TGTGCCAGCAGTTACCCAAAGGACAGAGGCCTGGGAAACATTCAGTACTTC. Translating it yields CASSYPKDRGLGNIQYF.

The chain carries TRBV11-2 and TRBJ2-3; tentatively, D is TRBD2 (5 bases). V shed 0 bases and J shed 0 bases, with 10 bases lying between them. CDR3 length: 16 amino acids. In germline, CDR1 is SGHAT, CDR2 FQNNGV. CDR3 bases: TGTGCCAGCAGCTTAGAACAGCGGAGGAGCACAGATACGCAGTATTTT. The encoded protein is CASSLEQRRSTDTQYF.

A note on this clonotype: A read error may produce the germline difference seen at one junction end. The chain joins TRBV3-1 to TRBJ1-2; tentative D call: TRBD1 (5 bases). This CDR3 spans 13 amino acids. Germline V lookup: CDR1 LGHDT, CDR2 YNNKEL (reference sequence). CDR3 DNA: TGTGTCAGCAGCCAAGGGGTCGGGTATGGCTACACCTTC. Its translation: CVSSQGVGYGYTF. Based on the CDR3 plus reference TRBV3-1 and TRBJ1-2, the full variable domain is DTAVSQTPKYLVTQMGNDKSIKCEQNLGHDTMYWYKQDSKKFLKIMFSYNNKELIINETVPNRFSPKSPDKAHLNLHINSLELGDSAVYFCVSSQGVGYGYTFGSGTRLTVV.

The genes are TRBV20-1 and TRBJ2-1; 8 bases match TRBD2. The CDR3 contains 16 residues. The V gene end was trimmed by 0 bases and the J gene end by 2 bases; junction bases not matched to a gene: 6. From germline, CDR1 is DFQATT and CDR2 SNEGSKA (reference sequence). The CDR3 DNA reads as TGCAGTGCTAGAGATCGGGAGGGCAGGCCCTACAATGAGCAGTTCTTC. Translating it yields CSARDREGRPYNEQFF.

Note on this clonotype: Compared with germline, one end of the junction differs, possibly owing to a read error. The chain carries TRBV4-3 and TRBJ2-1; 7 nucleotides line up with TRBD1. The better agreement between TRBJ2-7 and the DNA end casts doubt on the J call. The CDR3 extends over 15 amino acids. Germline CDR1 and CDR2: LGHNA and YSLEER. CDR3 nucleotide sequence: TGCGCCAGCGGCCAACAGGACAGGTCCTACAATGAGCAGTACTTC. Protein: CASGQQDRSYNEQYF.